Below, 5 T cell receptor beta chains from the same sample are listed, as sequenced in a study of T cell responses to AZD1222 COVID-19 vaccine. Only in-frame clones appear in the TCRdb table, and some are missing; sequencing was by immunoSEQ multiplex PCR. This repertoire shows 95,000 to 150,000 clones, 91% found once; its top ten account for more than 4.5%. The sample consisted of peripheral blood, taken on day 0 of AZD1222 vaccination. The receptors were sampled from an adult in good health.

The chain employs TRBV5-1 and TRBJ2-7; 7 bases line up with TRBD1. CDR1 and CDR2 from the germline V gene are SGHRS and YFSETQ. This CDR3 spans 15 amino acids. Losses at the gene ends were 4 bases for V and 2 bases for J; bases not matched to a gene: 9. The CDR3: CASSHPGQSPYEQYF. CDR3 sequence (DNA): TGCGCCAGCAGCCACCCGGGACAGTCCCCCTACGAGCAGTACTTC.

The rearrangement links TRBV2 to TRBJ1-1, with D possibly matching TRBD1 (6 bases). This CDR3 contains 13 residues. V lost 6 bases, J lost 0 bases, and 8 bases lay in between. Germline CDR1 SNHLY, CDR2 FYNNEI. CDR3 in amino acids: CASRRDMNTEAFF. CDR3 sequence (DNA): TGTGCCAGCAGACGGGACATGAACACTGAAGCTTTCTTT. The full variable domain, in which reference TRBV2 and TRBJ1-1 provide the parts outside the CDR3, is EPEVTQTPSHQVTQMGQEVILRCVPISNHLYFYWYRQILGQKVEFLVSFYNNEISEKSEIFDDQFSVERPDGSNFTLKIRSTKLEDSAMYFCASRRDMNTEAFFGQGTRLTVV.

CDR3 DNA sequence: TGCAGCGTTGAAGCTCGCGGGACTAGCGGGCGGGAGACCCAGTACTTC. Residues: CSVEARGTSGRETQYF. V and J are TRBV29-1 and TRBJ2-5, with 12 bases fitting TRBD2. Germline CDR1 is SQVTM and CDR2 is ANQGSEA. This CDR3 contains 16 residues. V dropped 1 base and J dropped 5; count of bases not matched to a gene: 8.

The CDR3 bases are TGTGCCAGCAGTGGAATAGGACAGGGCCTGTATAGCAATCAGCCCCAGCATTTT. Encoded protein: CASSGIGQGLYSNQPQHF. The rearrangement joins TRBV28 to TRBJ1-5; 8 nucleotides agree with TRBD1. CDR1 is MDHEN and CDR2 is SYDVKM in the germline V gene. The CDR3 covers 18 residues. The trim removed 5 bases at V and 0 bases at J, leaving 12 bases unmatched. The variable domain in full, completed from reference TRBV28 and TRBJ1-5, reads DVKVTQSSRYLVKRTGEKVFLECVQDMDHENMFWYRQDPGLGLRLIYFSYDVKMKEKGDIPEGYSVSREKKERFSLILESASTNQTSMYLCASSGIGQGLYSNQPQHFGDGTRLSIL.

The chain has TRBV7-9 and TRBJ1-6, with D possibly matching TRBD1 (6 bases). The germline V gene encodes CDR1 SEHNR and CDR2 FQNEAQ (reference sequence). This CDR3 contains 15 residues. Trimming left V 3 bases short and J 3 bases short, with 9 bases between. CDR3 DNA sequence: TGTGCCAGCAGCTTTAGGACAGACTATAATTCACCCCTCCACTTT. It codes for CASSFRTDYNSPLHF.